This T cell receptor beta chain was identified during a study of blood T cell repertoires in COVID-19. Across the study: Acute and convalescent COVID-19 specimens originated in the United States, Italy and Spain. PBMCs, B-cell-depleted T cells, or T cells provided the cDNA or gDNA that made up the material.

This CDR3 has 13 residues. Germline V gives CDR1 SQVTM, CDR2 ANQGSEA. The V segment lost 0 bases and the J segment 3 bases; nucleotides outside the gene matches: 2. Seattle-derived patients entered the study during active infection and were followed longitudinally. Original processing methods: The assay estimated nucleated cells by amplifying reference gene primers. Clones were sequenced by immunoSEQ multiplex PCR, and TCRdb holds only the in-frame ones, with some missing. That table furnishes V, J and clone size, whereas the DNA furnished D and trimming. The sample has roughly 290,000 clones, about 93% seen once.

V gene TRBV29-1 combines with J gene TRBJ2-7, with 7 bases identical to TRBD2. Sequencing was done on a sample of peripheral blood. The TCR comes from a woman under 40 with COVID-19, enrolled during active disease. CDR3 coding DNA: TGCAGCGTTGAAGATGCTAGCGGCTACGAGCAGTACTTC. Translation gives CSVEDASGYEQYF.